These 24 T cell receptor beta chains were sequenced from one sample in a study of blood T cell repertoires in COVID-19. Clones were sequenced by immunoSEQ multiplex PCR, and TCRdb holds only the in-frame ones, with some missing. This sample has 160,000 or so clones, with roughly four fifths found just once. The sample comprised peripheral blood. The receptor source for this set is a man aged 65 to 85 who had recovered from COVID-19.

The rearrangement links TRBV2 to TRBJ2-7, with 8 bases fitting TRBD2. V shed 7 bases and J 6 bases; nucleotides not matched to a gene: 11. The germline CDR1 and CDR2 sequences are SNHLY and FYNNEI. CDR3 length: 14 amino acids. The CDR3 loop is CASNSGTRGSEQYF. The CDR3 coding sequence is TGTGCCAGCAACTCTGGGACTAGGGGTAGCGAGCAGTACTTC.

The CDR3 loop is CASRPGTSGSSEQYF. CDR3 nucleotides: TGTGCCAGCAGACCCGGGACTAGCGGGAGCAGCGAGCAGTACTTC. The chain recombines TRBV28 with TRBJ2-7, with 14 bases that match TRBD2. V lost 6 bases to trimming and J lost 6 bases; unmatched junction nucleotides: 7. CDR1 and CDR2 (germline): MDHEN, SYDVKM. The CDR3 runs to 15 residues. Looking up the rest from reference TRBV28 and TRBJ2-7 gives the full variable domain: DVKVTQSSRYLVKRTGEKVFLECVQDMDHENMFWYRQDPGLGLRLIYFSYDVKMKEKGDIPEGYSVSREKKERFSLILESASTNQTSMYLCASRPGTSGSSEQYFGPGTRLTVT.

This chain connects TRBV18 to TRBJ1-1, with 7 bases matching TRBD1. Germline assignment: CDR1 KGHSH and CDR2 LQKENI. Trimming at V came to 2 bases and at J to 0 bases, leaving 6 bases not matched to a gene. This CDR3 is 16 amino acids long. The CDR3 sequence is CASSPWQGEMNTEAFF. The CDR3 nucleotides read TGTGCCAGCTCACCATGGCAGGGGGAGATGAACACTGAAGCTTTCTTT.

The V call is TRBV5-1, the J call TRBJ2-7; unclear D gene. The V end lost 3 bases, the J end lost 2 bases, and 3 bases lay between the germline ends. This CDR3 has 11 amino acids. Germline CDR1 and CDR2: SGHRS and YFSETQ. In DNA, the CDR3 is TGCGCCAGCAGCTCAGCCTACGAGCAGTACTTC. Protein sequence: CASSSAYEQYF.

CDR3 coding DNA: TGCGCCAGCAGCCAAGACCGGGACAGGGGGTTTTATGGCTACACCTTC. Translating it yields CASSQDRDRGFYGYTF. V is TRBV4-1 and J is TRBJ1-2, with TRBD1 identical over 11 bases. The CDR3 has 16 residues. V shed 0 bases, J shed 5 bases, and the junction held 5 bases outside the gene matches. The germline gives CDR1 MGHRA, CDR2 YSYEKL.

The chain couples TRBV9 to TRBJ2-7; 10 nucleotides line up with TRBD2. CDR1 and CDR2 from the germline V gene are SGDLS and YYNGEE. CDR3 length equals 14 residues. Trimming took 0 bases from V and 7 from J; bases not matched to a gene: 4. CDR3 in DNA: TGTGCCAGCAGCGTAGCTAGCGGGAGAGATGAGCAGTACTTC. Translation gives CASSVASGRDEQYF. Full variable domain (missing parts from reference TRBV9 and TRBJ2-7): DSGVTQTPKHLITATGQRVTLRCSPRSGDLSVYWYQQSLDQGLQFLIQYYNGEERAKGNILERFSAQQFPDLHSELNLSSLELGDSALYFCASSVASGRDEQYFGPGTRLTVT.

The V call is TRBV19, the J call TRBJ2-7; 7 bases are a match to TRBD2. V lost 4 bases to trimming and J lost 1 base; unmatched junction nucleotides: 7. Germline V gene data show CDR1 as LNHDA and CDR2 as SQIVND (reference sequence). The CDR3 covers 15 residues. The CDR3 DNA reads as TGTGCCAGTAGTACTAGCGGAGTCGGGTCCTACGAGCAGTACTTC. Its protein product is CASSTSGVGSYEQYF.

The chain is built from TRBV27 and TRBJ1-2, with D possibly TRBD1 on 5 matching bases. Germline assignment: CDR1 MNHEY and CDR2 SMNVEV (reference sequence). V was pared by 2 bases and J by 2 bases, with 9 bases between. The CDR3 contains 14 residues. The CDR3 sequence is CASSLQGGNYGYTF. Written as DNA, the CDR3 is TGTGCCAGCAGTTTACAGGGTGGCAACTATGGCTACACCTTC.

The chain uses TRBV24-1 and TRBJ2-1; TRBD2 aligns across 7 bases. The V gene's germline CDR1 is KGHDR and CDR2 SFDVKD. J lost 2 bases, V lost 11 bases, and 23 bases had no gene match. The CDR3 is 19 amino acids. CDR3 bases: TGTGCCATCCCCAAGGGTGGTATGGAAGGGAGGGCGCCCTACAATGAGCAGTTCTTC. Its protein product is CAIPKGGMEGRAPYNEQFF.

The rearrangement links TRBV9 to TRBJ2-4, with 13 bases identical to TRBD2. This CDR3 contains 19 residues. Germline CDR1 SGDLS, CDR2 YYNGEE. The V gene end was trimmed by 4 bases and the J gene end by 5 bases; junction bases not matched to a gene: 15. CDR3 sequence: CASSPAPGLAGRRENIQYF. The CDR3 DNA sequence: TGTGCCAGCAGCCCGGCACCGGGACTAGCGGGAAGGCGGGAAAACATTCAGTACTTC.

The chain uses TRBV7-6 and TRBJ2-2; D unresolved. The V end was cut by 2 bases, the J end by 0 bases, with 7 bases between. This CDR3 contains 15 residues. In germline, CDR1 is SGHVS, CDR2 FNYEAQ. The chain's CDR3 is CASSLRRANTGELFF. The CDR3, as DNA: TGTGCCAGCAGCTTAAGACGGGCGAACACCGGGGAGCTGTTTTTT.

The rearrangement uses TRBV24-1 and TRBJ2-6; TRBD2 agrees at 8 bases. Germline V lookup: CDR1 KGHDR, CDR2 SFDVKD. The trim removed 4 bases at V and 4 bases at J, leaving 2 bases unmatched. There are 15 residues in the CDR3. CDR3 protein: CATSDGGVGANVLTF. The CDR3 DNA follows: TGTGCCACCAGTGACGGGGGGGTCGGGGCCAACGTCCTGACTTTC.

This clone was picked up one time. CDR3 amino acids: CASSLAGLNNEQFF. The CDR3, as DNA: TGTGCCAGCAGCTTAGCGGGACTTAACAATGAGCAGTTCTTC. The J gene is TRBJ2-1, the V gene TRBV7-2; D may be TRBD2 (6 bases). The V end was cut by 0 bases, the J end by 5 bases, with 8 bases between. Germline V lookup: CDR1 SGHTA, CDR2 FQGNSA. This CDR3 contains 14 residues.

This rearrangement joins TRBV27 to TRBJ1-5, with D possibly matching TRBD1 (6 bases). The germline CDR1 and CDR2 sequences are MNHEY and SMNVEV (reference sequence). Trimming stripped 2 bases from V and 3 bases from J, with 8 bases between. This CDR3 has 14 residues. CDR3 DNA: TGTGCCAGCAGTTTAAGGGACAACAATCAGCCCCAGCATTTT. Translation: CASSLRDNNQPQHF.

This chain uses TRBV9 with TRBJ2-3; a weak D match, TRBD2 (5 bases). The germline CDR1 and CDR2 sequences are SGDLS and YYNGEE. The CDR3 extends over 16 amino acids. Trimming took off 4 bases at V and 5 bases at J, with 20 bases between the two ends. CDR3 residues: CASSNAPSIGKDTQYF. The CDR3 nucleotides are TGTGCCAGCAGCAACGCACCTAGCATCGGAAAAGATACGCAGTATTTT.

The chain joins TRBV5-1 to TRBJ1-2, with a weak D call TRBD1 (5 bases). Trimming left V 7 bases short and J 4 bases short, with 14 bases between. CDR1 is SGHRS and CDR2 is YFSETQ in the germline V gene. The CDR3 spans 13 residues. The CDR3: CASQGSGFYGYTF. The CDR3 region has the DNA TGCGCCAGCCAGGGATCCGGGTTCTATGGCTACACCTTC.

This chain joins TRBV7-2 and TRBJ2-7; D perhaps matches TRBD2 (5 bases). Germline V gene sequence: CDR1 SGHTA, CDR2 FQGNSA. The V end lost 3 bases, the J end lost 1 base, and 13 bases lay between the germline ends. This CDR3 has 15 residues. The CDR3 reads CASSFVGSESYEQYF. The CDR3, as DNA: TGTGCCAGCAGCTTCGTAGGGAGTGAATCCTACGAGCAGTACTTC.

This clone has ten or more counts. This chain joins TRBV5-1 and TRBJ2-2; D not resolved. Germline lookup yields CDR1 SGHRS and CDR2 YFSETQ. The CDR3 sequence is 13 residues long. The ends were cut back, 9 bases at V and 0 bases at J, with 9 bases in the middle. The CDR3 DNA reads TGCGCCATCGCGTCACCGAACACCGGGGAGCTGTTTTTT. As protein: CAIASPNTGELFF.

The chain employs TRBV14 and TRBJ1-4, with D uncertain. CDR3 length equals 14 residues. Deletions cut 1 base from V and 5 bases from J, with 8 bases between. Germline V CDR1 and CDR2: SGHDN, FVKESK. The CDR3 loop is CASSQVSRNEKLFF. The CDR3, as DNA: TGTGCCAGCAGCCAAGTGTCCAGGAATGAAAAACTGTTTTTT.

V gene TRBV2 combines with J gene TRBJ2-2, with D hard to call. V was pared by 7 bases and J by 0 bases, with 9 bases between. Germline V gene data show CDR1 as SNHLY and CDR2 as FYNNEI. CDR3 length: 14 amino acids. The CDR3 protein is CASTTETNTGELFF. CDR3 nucleotides: TGTGCCAGCACCACAGAGACGAACACCGGGGAGCTGTTTTTT. The full variable domain, in which reference TRBV2 and TRBJ2-2 provide the parts outside the CDR3, is EPEVTQTPSHQVTQMGQEVILRCVPISNHLYFYWYRQILGQKVEFLVSFYNNEISEKSEIFDDQFSVERPDGSNFTLKIRSTKLEDSAMYFCASTTETNTGELFFGEGSRLTVL.

This clone was seen once. The V and J genes are TRBV10-3 and TRBJ2-7; D gene uncertain. Per germline, CDR1 ENHRY and CDR2 SYGVKD. This CDR3 spans 13 amino acids. Trimming stripped 0 bases from V and 0 bases from J, with 3 bases between. The CDR3 loop is CAISESSSYEQYF. The CDR3 DNA is TGTGCCATCAGTGAGTCGAGCTCCTACGAGCAGTACTTC.

CDR3 DNA sequence: TGTGCCATCAGTGATCGCGCAGATACGCAGTATTTT. It specifies CAISDRADTQYF. The chain employs TRBV10-3 and TRBJ2-3; D is unresolved. Germline V gene data show CDR1 as ENHRY and CDR2 as SYGVKD. The V end was cut by 3 bases, the J end by 4 bases, with 5 bases between. CDR3 length equals 12 residues.

The J gene is TRBJ2-7, the V gene TRBV19, with D possibly matching TRBD1 (6 bases). Germline assignment: CDR1 LNHDA and CDR2 SQIVND (reference sequence). The CDR3 spans 15 residues. V was shortened by 2 bases and J by 0 bases, with 11 bases between the two germline ends. CDR3 loop: CASSITRGPSYEQYF. Written as DNA, the CDR3 is TGTGCCAGTAGTATAACCAGGGGACCCTCCTACGAGCAGTACTTC.

The chain links TRBV19 to TRBJ1-2; D uncertain. The V end lost 5 bases, the J end lost 5 bases, and 12 bases lay between the germline ends. The CDR3 consists of 13 residues. Germline assignment: CDR1 LNHDA and CDR2 SQIVND (reference sequence). CDR3 in amino acids: CASSPAGPYGYTF. DNA of the CDR3: TGTGCCAGTAGTCCAGCAGGTCCATATGGCTACACCTTC.